One sample yielded the 27 T cell receptor beta chains listed below, sequenced in a study of blood T cell repertoires in COVID-19. Profiled with immunoSEQ multiplex PCR; TCRdb holds only in-frame clones, not every one. The table has about 34,000 clones, about nine tenths seen once. The material sequenced was peripheral blood. These receptors all stem from a man at least 80 years old with acute or convalescent COVID-19.

V usage is TRBV7-9 and J usage is TRBJ2-7; 8 nucleotides line up with TRBD1. The CDR3 contains 14 residues. The trim removed 7 bases at V and 0 bases at J, leaving 5 bases unmatched. Germline CDR1 is SEHNR and CDR2 is FQNEAQ (reference sequence). Written as DNA, the CDR3 is TGTGCCAGCACTAGGGACAGGAGCTCCTACGAGCAGTACTTC. It encodes CASTRDRSSYEQYF.

The chain couples TRBV27 to TRBJ2-7, with 9 bases that match TRBD1. Germline values: CDR1 MNHEY, CDR2 SMNVEV (reference sequence). Trimming took 3 bases from V and 3 from J; bases not matched to a gene: 6. The CDR3 spans 15 residues. CDR3 nucleotides: TGTGCCAGCAGTTTCCTGACAGGGGGGGTCTACGAGCAGTACTTC. Amino acid sequence: CASSFLTGGVYEQYF.

The chain recombines TRBV11-2 with TRBJ2-1; 9 bases are shared with TRBD2. Per germline, CDR1 SGHAT and CDR2 FQNNGV. CDR3 length: 14 amino acids. Trimming took 3 bases from V and 9 from J; bases not matched to a gene: 6. The CDR3 here is CASSLAGGLFEQFF. The DNA of the CDR3 is TGTGCCAGCAGCTTGGCGGGGGGGCTTTTTGAGCAGTTCTTC.

V gene TRBV4-1 combines with J gene TRBJ2-4; tentatively, D is TRBD2 (7 bases). Trimming shortened V by 5 bases and J by 2 bases, and 19 bases separated the two germline ends. In germline, CDR1 is MGHRA, CDR2 YSYEKL. The CDR3 consists of 17 residues. The CDR3 sequence: CASSSPARGATKNIQYF. As DNA, the CDR3 is TGCGCCAGCAGCTCCCCAGCCCGGGGGGCCACCAAAAACATTCAGTACTTC.

V usage is TRBV9 and J usage is TRBJ2-7; D is perhaps TRBD2 (6 bases). Germline CDR1 is SGDLS and CDR2 is YYNGEE. The CDR3 extends over 14 amino acids. The germline V and J ends were trimmed by 2 bases and 2 bases, with 11 bases remaining between them. CDR3 loop: CASSVGGEPYEQYF. As DNA, the CDR3 is TGTGCCAGCAGCGTGGGCGGGGAGCCCTACGAGCAGTACTTC.

The CDR3 sequence: CASSLGGPPSYNEQFF. CDR3 sequence (DNA): TGTGCCAGCAGCTTAGGAGGTCCTCCCTCCTACAATGAGCAGTTCTTC. The chain carries TRBV11-3 and TRBJ2-1; D unclear. The V and J ends lost 1 base and 0 bases respectively, with 10 bases between them. The CDR3 totals 16 residues. Germline CDR1 SGHNT, CDR2 YENEEA.

The chain recombines TRBV3-1 (or the pseudogene TRBV3-2) with TRBJ2-7; 9 nucleotides line up with TRBD2. J gave up 6 bases and V 3 bases, and 12 bases lay outside the gene matches. Germline V lookup: CDR1 LGHDT, CDR2 YNNKEL (reference sequence). The CDR3 runs 16 residues. CDR3 loop: CASSQGGPGLAAEQYF. Here the CDR3 DNA reads TGTGCCAGCAGCCAGGGTGGCCCGGGACTAGCAGCCGAGCAGTACTTC.

This rearrangement joins TRBV28 to TRBJ1-1; possibly TRBD1 for D (5 bases). Germline V CDR1 and CDR2: MDHEN, SYDVKM. The CDR3 loop spans 11 amino acids. V was cut by 6 bases and J by 7 bases, with 9 bases left in between. The CDR3, as DNA: TGTGCCAGCAGGCGCGGGGGTGAAGCTTTCTTT. Residues: CASRRGGEAFF.

The chain links TRBV7-9 to TRBJ1-6; weak D call: TRBD1 (6 bases). This CDR3 is built from 13 residues. V lost 5 bases, J lost 14 bases, and 16 bases lay in between. Germline V CDR1 and CDR2: SEHNR, FQNEAQ (reference sequence). The CDR3 nucleotides are TGTGCCAGCAGCCAGGGGCCTTTTGGGACCCTCCACTTT. Translation: CASSQGPFGTLHF.

J is TRBJ1-6 and V is TRBV30; 8 bases are shared with TRBD1. This CDR3 is built from 15 residues. Germline loops: CDR1 GTSNPN, CDR2 SVGIG (reference sequence). V was clipped by 0 bases and J by 6 bases; unmatched bases: 4. CDR3 DNA sequence: TGTGCCTGGAGTGTCGGCAGGGGGCCTAATTCACCCCTCCACTTT. It is translated as CAWSVGRGPNSPLHF.

This chain uses TRBV19 with TRBJ2-7; TRBD1 aligns across 9 bases. With V trimmed by 3 bases and J by 4 bases, 7 bases remained unmatched. There are 15 residues in the CDR3. The germline CDR1 and CDR2 sequences are LNHDA and SQIVND (reference sequence). Here the CDR3 reads CASSMRTGGWYEQYF. As DNA, the CDR3 is TGTGCCAGTAGTATGAGAACAGGGGGCTGGTACGAGCAGTACTTC.

This chain connects TRBV27 to TRBJ1-2, with TRBD1 identical over 8 bases. Per the germline V gene, CDR1 is MNHEY and CDR2 is SMNVEV (reference sequence). V trimming: 6 bases; J trimming: 6 bases; junction bases outside the gene matches: 6. This CDR3 has 13 residues. The CDR3 loop is CASRKTGEDGYTF. The CDR3 DNA is TGTGCCAGCAGGAAGACAGGGGAGGATGGCTACACCTTC.

The chain links TRBV6-5 to TRBJ2-5; the D gene is possibly TRBD2 (5 bases). Trimming removed 6 bases at V and 0 bases at J, with 8 bases between. This CDR3 has 13 amino acids. Germline V lookup: CDR1 MNHEY, CDR2 SVGAGI. The CDR3 is CASRAVYQETQYF. For the CDR3, the DNA is TGTGCCAGCAGAGCGGTGTACCAAGAGACCCAGTACTTC.

Written as DNA, the CDR3 is TGCGCCAGCCTGGACAGGGCAGCCTACAATGAGCAGTTCTTC. As protein: CASLDRAAYNEQFF. The chain carries TRBV10-2 and TRBJ2-1; 8 bases agree with TRBD1. V lost 8 bases and J lost 2; bases outside the gene matches: 5. This CDR3 is built from 14 residues. Germline CDR1 WSHSY, CDR2 SAAADI.

The chain couples TRBV11-3 to TRBJ2-3; D possibly corresponds to TRBD1 (6 bases). Trimming left V 5 bases short and J 4 bases short, with 13 bases between. CDR3 length: 14 amino acids. Per germline, CDR1 SGHNT and CDR2 YENEEA. CDR3 sequence reads: CASSEGRGSDTQYF. In DNA, the CDR3 is TGTGCCAGCAGCGAGGGCAGGGGCTCAGATACGCAGTATTTT.

The V and J genes are TRBV7-3 and TRBJ2-5; 9 bases agree with TRBD1. J was trimmed by 5 bases and V by 5 bases; bases with no gene match: 3. Germline values: CDR1 SGHTA, CDR2 FQGTGA. This CDR3 has 13 amino acids. CDR3 in amino acids: CASSRDRDETQYF. The CDR3 nucleotides read TGTGCCAGCAGCCGGGACAGGGATGAGACCCAGTACTTC.

The chain combines TRBV2 with TRBJ2-1; 9 nucleotides line up with TRBD2. CDR1 SNHLY and CDR2 FYNNEI come from the germline V gene. V lost 7 bases to trimming and J lost 3 bases; unmatched junction nucleotides: 7. This CDR3 contains 15 residues. In nucleotides, the CDR3 is TGTGCCAGCACCCCGGGACTAGCCCTCTACAATGAGCAGTTCTTC. This sequence encodes CASTPGLALYNEQFF.

The chain carries TRBV5-1 and TRBJ1-1; TRBD1 aligns across 7 bases. This CDR3 region has 14 residues. The germline gives CDR1 SGHRS, CDR2 YFSETQ. After removal of 6 bases from V and 0 bases from J, the junction contained 5 bases not matched to a gene. CDR3 DNA sequence: TGCGCCAGCATGGACAGGTTATTGAACACTGAAGCTTTCTTT. Protein sequence: CASMDRLLNTEAFF.

The chain carries TRBV2 and TRBJ1-3, with 7 positions matching TRBD1. This CDR3 spans 13 amino acids. V lost 10 bases, J lost 7 bases, and 10 bases stayed unmatched. Germline V gives CDR1 SNHLY, CDR2 FYNNEI. CDR3 in amino acids: CAIAPGQLNTIYF. In DNA form, the CDR3 reads TGTGCCATTGCACCGGGACAGCTTAACACCATATATTTT.

The CDR3 spells CATRTASYNEQFF. CDR3 bases: TGTGCCACAAGGACAGCCTCCTACAATGAGCAGTTCTTC. The chain carries TRBV6-6 and TRBJ2-1, with D tentatively TRBD1 (6 bases). V was cut by 10 bases and J by 0 bases, with 10 bases left in between. CDR1 and CDR2 (germline): MNHNY, SVGAGI (reference sequence). The CDR3 contains 13 residues.

This clone was recorded only once. The chain recombines TRBV7-9 with TRBJ2-5; 8 positions agree with TRBD2. Germline V CDR1 and CDR2: SEHNR, FQNEAQ (reference sequence). The length of the CDR3 is 15 residues. J lost 5 bases, V lost 1 base, and 6 bases had no gene match. CDR3 in DNA: TGTGCCAGCAGCTTAGGGGGACTAGACTGGGAGACCCAGTACTTC. It specifies CASSLGGLDWETQYF.

The chain has TRBV6-1 and TRBJ2-7, with D uncertain. This CDR3 has 15 residues. CDR1 and CDR2 (germline): MNHNS, SASEGT. With 1 base removed from V and 3 bases from J, the gap between germline ends came to 13 bases. CDR3 loop: CASSEEPYAYYEQYF. The DNA of the CDR3 is TGTGCCAGCAGTGAAGAGCCTTACGCCTACTACGAGCAGTACTTC.

This chain connects TRBV28 to TRBJ1-1; 10 bases are a match to TRBD1. CDR1 and CDR2 (germline): MDHEN, SYDVKM. This CDR3 has 14 amino acids. The ends lost 5 bases at V and 10 bases at J; junction bases unmatched: 10. The CDR3 region is CASSNLRQGARAFF. DNA of the CDR3: TGTGCCAGCAGTAACCTCCGACAGGGGGCGAGAGCTTTCTTT.

The chain has TRBV12-3 or TRBV12-4 and TRBJ2-3; D is possibly TRBD1 (6 bases). Trimming removed 3 bases from V and 3 bases from J, with 7 bases in between. This CDR3 is 13 amino acids long. CDR3 bases: TGTGCCAGCAGTTTCCAGGGGACAGATACGCAGTATTTT. This gives the protein CASSFQGTDTQYF.

The chain links TRBV5-1 to TRBJ1-2, with 7 bases matching TRBD1. The V and J ends lost 2 bases and 4 bases, in that order; junction bases with no gene match: 11. The CDR3 has 16 amino acids. Germline V gene data show CDR1 as SGHRS and CDR2 as YFSETQ. CDR3 nucleotide sequence: TGCGCCAGCAGCTTCCAAGGTATTCGGGACAGCTATGGCTACACCTTC. It codes for CASSFQGIRDSYGYTF.

The rearrangement joins TRBV2 to TRBJ2-3; 8 bases are shared with TRBD2. CDR3 length: 21 residues. Germline CDR1 reads SNHLY; CDR2 reads FYNNEI. V lost 4 bases and J lost 3; bases outside the gene matches: 24. The CDR3 is CASSVERMGPTAGGHTDTQYF. For the CDR3, the DNA is TGTGCCAGCAGTGTAGAAAGGATGGGGCCAACGGCGGGGGGTCATACAGATACGCAGTATTTT.

The chain employs TRBV30 and TRBJ1-5; TRBD1 matches 7 bases. The CDR3 spans 14 residues. Germline CDR1 is GTSNPN and CDR2 is SVGIG (reference sequence). The trim removed 2 bases at V and 4 bases at J, leaving 5 bases unmatched. This CDR3 reads CAWSSGQPNQPQHF. CDR3 coding DNA: TGTGCCTGGAGTTCGGGACAGCCAAATCAGCCCCAGCATTTT.